The rows below give T cell receptor beta chains drawn from one sample of a study of cytomegalovirus exposure and HLA in healthy donors. Assay used: immunoSEQ multiplex PCR; TCRdb lists only in-frame clones, some missing. The sample contains over 120,000 clones, over 80% of which appear only once. Input material: PBMCs. All receptors derive from a woman aged 25 to 39 in good health and CMV-seropositive. CDR3s include the opening cysteine and the closing phenylalanine or tryptophan. The order of the fields is CDR3 protein, CDR3 DNA, J gene, D gene, clone size, V gene, CDR3 length. A D gene is named only where the DNA matches it firmly. The listing skips clone size in some rows; elsewhere it reads once, few, many or a size class.

CDR3: CASRPTGARVGAFF
DNA: TGTGCCAGCAGACCTACAGGGGCACGGGTTGGAGCTTTCTTT
J: TRBJ1-1
D: TRBD1
size: .
V: TRBV7-9
length: 14

CDR3: CASSEDRGRSYNEQFF
DNA: TGCGCCAGCAGTGAGGACAGGGGTAGATCCTACAATGAGCAGTTCTTC
J: TRBJ2-1
D: TRBD1
size: .
V: TRBV10-2
length: 16

CDR3: CSLDAVGPSNEQFF
DNA: TGCAGCTTGGACGCCGTGGGGCCCTCCAATGAGCAGTTCTTC
J: TRBJ2-1
D: .
size: .
V: TRBV29-1
length: 14

CDR3: CASSASEQQFF
DNA: TGTGCCAGCAGCGCCTCCGAGCAGCAGTTCTTC
J: TRBJ2-1
D: .
size: .
V: TRBV9
length: 11

CDR3: CASSLPGKAFF
DNA: TGTGCCAGCAGCCTTCCAGGGAAAGCTTTCTTT
J: TRBJ1-1
D: .
size: .
V: TRBV2
length: 11

CDR3: CASSYRSGGASIDTQYF
DNA: TGTGCCAGCAGTTACCGTAGCGGGGGGGCCAGTATAGATACGCAGTATTTT
J: TRBJ2-3
D: TRBD2
size: .
V: TRBV28
length: 17

CDR3: CASSVGGSGIYNEQFF
DNA: TGTGCCAGCAGCGTAGGCGGCAGCGGAATTTACAATGAGCAGTTCTTC
J: TRBJ2-1
D: .
size: once
V: TRBV9
length: 16

CDR3: CASSQGLAGENIQYF
DNA: TGTGCCAGCAGCCAGGGACTAGCGGGGGAAAACATTCAGTACTTC
J: TRBJ2-4
D: TRBD2
size: .
V: TRBV5-4
length: 15

CDR3: CASSGTTSGTSTDTQYF
DNA: TGTGCCAGCAGTGGAACAACTAGCGGTACTAGCACAGATACGCAGTATTTT
J: TRBJ2-3
D: TRBD2
size: .
V: TRBV6-1
length: 17

CDR3: CASSGVGTGPGNTIYF
DNA: TGTGCCAGCAGCGGGGTAGGGACAGGGCCTGGAAACACCATATATTTT
J: TRBJ1-3
D: TRBD1
size: .
V: TRBV5-6
length: 16

CDR3: CASGPRVLSTGELFF
DNA: TGCGCCAGCGGCCCGCGGGTTTTGAGCACCGGGGAGCTGTTTTTT
J: TRBJ2-2
D: .
size: .
V: TRBV5-1
length: 15

CDR3: CASSIGAGGYEQYF
DNA: TGTGCCAGTAGTATAGGGGCAGGTGGGTACGAGCAGTACTTC
J: TRBJ2-7
D: .
size: .
V: TRBV19
length: 14

CDR3: CATSSEDRIYGYTF
DNA: TGTGCCACCAGCAGCGAAGACAGGATCTATGGCTACACCTTC
J: TRBJ1-2
D: .
size: .
V: TRBV15
length: 14

CDR3: CASSYQGQNNEQFF
DNA: TGTGCCAGCAGTTACCAAGGACAGAACAATGAGCAGTTCTTC
J: TRBJ2-1
D: .
size: .
V: TRBV6-6
length: 14

CDR3: CASSRQVYTEAFF
DNA: TGTGCCAGCAGCCGACAGGTCTACACTGAAGCTTTCTTT
J: TRBJ1-1
D: .
size: .
V: TRBV6-5
length: 13

CDR3: CASSAGTSGYLTDTQYF
DNA: TGCGCCAGCAGTGCCGGGACTAGCGGGTACCTGACAGATACGCAGTATTTT
J: TRBJ2-3
D: TRBD2
size: .
V: TRBV5-1
length: 17

CDR3: CASSLALGDRLWTEAFF
DNA: TGTGCCAGCAGCTTGGCTTTGGGGGACAGGCTGTGGACTGAAGCTTTCTTT
J: TRBJ1-1
D: TRBD1
size: .
V: TRBV5-6
length: 17

CDR3: CASSYTGTEKNPYEQYF
DNA: TGTGCCAGCAGTTATACCGGGACTGAGAAAAACCCCTACGAGCAGTACTTC
J: TRBJ2-7
D: .
size: .
V: TRBV11-3
length: 17

CDR3: CASREPGGAADEQYF
DNA: TGTGCCAGCAGGGAGCCGGGAGGGGCAGCTGACGAGCAGTACTTC
J: TRBJ2-7
D: TRBD2
size: .
V: TRBV6-6
length: 15

CDR3: CATTGGTSFTDTQYF
DNA: TGTGCCACCACCGGCGGGACTAGTTTCACAGATACGCAGTATTTT
J: TRBJ2-3
D: TRBD2
size: .
V: TRBV15
length: 15

CDR3: CASSSERSGVNQPQHF
DNA: TGTGCCAGCAGCTCCGAACGGAGTGGAGTCAATCAGCCCCAGCATTTT
J: TRBJ1-5
D: .
size: .
V: TRBV7-8
length: 16

CDR3: CASSMSGVYEQYF
DNA: TGTGCCAGCAGTATGAGTGGAGTATACGAGCAGTACTTC
J: TRBJ2-7
D: .
size: .
V: TRBV27
length: 13

CDR3: CASSAGGDTGELFF
DNA: TGTGCCAGCAGTGCGGGGGGCGACACCGGGGAGCTGTTTTTT
J: TRBJ2-2
D: .
size: .
V: TRBV25-1
length: 14

CDR3: CASSLSEGVYEKLFF
DNA: TGTGCCAGCAGTTTATCTGAAGGGGTTTATGAAAAACTGTTTTTT
J: TRBJ1-4
D: .
size: .
V: TRBV28
length: 15

CDR3: CASSAGTTNEQFF
DNA: TGTGCCAGCAGCGCGGGGACAACCAATGAGCAGTTCTTC
J: TRBJ2-1
D: .
size: .
V: TRBV9
length: 13

CDR3: CASSEAGIELKGDTEAFF
DNA: TGTGCCAGCAGTGAAGCAGGTATCGAACTTAAAGGGGACACTGAAGCTTTCTTT
J: TRBJ1-1
D: .
size: .
V: TRBV6-1
length: 18

CDR3: CASSLFITNEQYF
DNA: TGCGCCAGCAGCTTGTTTATAACAAACGAGCAGTACTTC
J: TRBJ2-7
D: .
size: .
V: TRBV5-1
length: 13

CDR3: CASSPSGRNYEQYF
DNA: TGTGCCAGCAGCCCGAGCGGGAGGAATTACGAGCAGTACTTC
J: TRBJ2-7
D: TRBD2
size: .
V: TRBV9
length: 14

CDR3: CATGQGLNSPLHF
DNA: TGTGCCACGGGACAGGGTCTTAATTCACCCCTCCACTTT
J: TRBJ1-6
D: TRBD1
size: .
V: TRBV6-1
length: 13

CDR3: CASSVSGTGGDNEQFF
DNA: TGTGCCAGCAGTGTTTCCGGGACAGGGGGCGACAATGAGCAGTTCTTC
J: TRBJ2-1
D: TRBD1
size: once
V: TRBV2
length: 16

CDR3: CASSGGPPPSSYEQYF
DNA: TGTGCCAGCAGTGGCGGGCCCCCACCCAGCTCCTACGAGCAGTACTTC
J: TRBJ2-7
D: .
size: .
V: TRBV6-1
length: 16

CDR3: CASSDSRTARNSGNTIYF
DNA: TGTGCCAGCAGTGACTCGAGGACAGCCCGGAACTCTGGAAACACCATATATTTT
J: TRBJ1-3
D: .
size: .
V: TRBV6-4
length: 18

CDR3: CASSLGRTSGDGYTF
DNA: TGTGCCAGTAGTCTGGGACGGACCTCAGGGGATGGCTACACCTTC
J: TRBJ1-2
D: .
size: .
V: TRBV19
length: 15

CDR3: CASSLGGHNEQFF
DNA: TGCGCCAGCAGCTTGGGGGGACATAATGAGCAGTTCTTC
J: TRBJ2-1
D: .
size: .
V: TRBV5-1
length: 13

CDR3: CASSDHPNNGYTF
DNA: TGTGCCAGCAGTGATCATCCAAACAATGGCTACACCTTC
J: TRBJ1-2
D: .
size: few
V: TRBV2
length: 13

CDR3: CASSPSDGETQYF
DNA: TGTGCCAGCTCACCCAGCGACGGAGAGACCCAGTACTTC
J: TRBJ2-5
D: .
size: .
V: TRBV18
length: 13

CDR3: CATSSHRTSATYEQYF
DNA: TGTGCCACCAGCTCTCACAGGACTAGCGCGACCTACGAGCAGTACTTC
J: TRBJ2-7
D: TRBD2
size: .
V: TRBV15
length: 16

CDR3: CARPQGAPVTYEQYF
DNA: TGTGCCAGACCCCAGGGGGCACCTGTTACCTACGAGCAGTACTTC
J: TRBJ2-7
D: TRBD1
size: .
V: TRBV10-3
length: 15

CDR3: CASSSGRRTGELFF
DNA: TGTGCCAGCAGCTCCGGACGGAGGACCGGGGAGCTGTTTTTT
J: TRBJ2-2
D: .
size: .
V: TRBV9
length: 14

CDR3: CASSLDTGGSTDTQYF
DNA: TGTGCCAGCAGTCTAGACACAGGGGGTAGCACAGATACGCAGTATTTT
J: TRBJ2-3
D: TRBD1
size: .
V: TRBV28
length: 16